A selection of T cell receptor beta chains follows, all from one sample in a study of blood T cell repertoires in COVID-19. Assay: immunoSEQ multiplex PCR; the TCRdb copy retains only in-frame clones and omits some. The sample has some 320,000 clones, 85% to 95% seen once. Source material: PBMCs or T cells enriched from blood (not recorded which). Receptors originate from a woman aged 30 to 39 who had been exposed to COVID-19. The CDR3 runs from the conserved cysteine through the conserved F or W. The D gene is left open where the match is weak. Clone size, where shown, is once, few, many, or a class for clones that have expanded.

V	D	J	size	DNA	CDR3
TRBV4-1	TRBD1	TRBJ1-2	.	TGCGCCAGCAGCCAAGAACGGTGGAGACAGGGGCTTCATGGCTACACCTTC	CASSQERWRQGLHGYTF
TRBV4-3	.	TRBJ1-6	.	TGCGCCAGCAGCCAAGTGGCGGTAGTCGGGGATTCACCCCTCCACTTT	CASSQVAVVGDSPLHF
TRBV7-9	TRBD1	TRBJ1-3	.	TGTGCCAGCAGCCGATGGACAGGGAATCAGAACACCATATATTTT	CASSRWTGNQNTIYF
TRBV7-9	TRBD1	TRBJ2-1	.	TGTGCCAGCAGTCCCCTGGCCGGGACAGGGACGAATGAGCAGTTCTTC	CASSPLAGTGTNEQFF
TRBV2	.	TRBJ2-5	.	TGTGCCAGCAGTGAAATGGCGCAGGGGTACCAAGAGACCCAGTACTTC	CASSEMAQGYQETQYF
TRBV5-4	TRBD1	TRBJ1-4	.	TGTGCCAGCAGCTTCGACAGGGAAGAAGAAAAACTGTTTTTT	CASSFDREEEKLFF
TRBV5-1	.	TRBJ1-4	few	TGCGCCAGCAGCTGGGCCAAAGCGGGACACCAATCCGGCAAAGGGAAGGGACTGTTTTTT	CASSWAKAGHQSGKGKGLFF
TRBV2	.	TRBJ1-4	.	TGTGCCAGCAGTCCAACAGGGCCGGCAACTAATGAAAAACTGTTTTTT	CASSPTGPATNEKLFF
TRBV7-8	.	TRBJ1-2	.	TGTGCCAGCAGTCGAGGACAGAACTATGGCTACACCTTC	CASSRGQNYGYTF
TRBV15	TRBD1	TRBJ2-5	.	TGTGCCACCAGCAGCCGGGACAGGGGACAAGAGACCCAGTACTTC	CATSSRDRGQETQYF
TRBV20-1	.	TRBJ2-3	.	TGCAGTGCTAGTGCTAACCCAGATACGCAGTATTTT	CSASANPDTQYF
TRBV6-6	.	TRBJ2-5	.	TGTGCCAGCAGTTTTCCGGGACAATACGAGACCCAGTACTTC	CASSFPGQYETQYF
TRBV19	.	TRBJ1-2	.	TGTGCCAGTAGTATAGCCCCGGCGGGGGGCTACACCTTC	CASSIAPAGGYTF
TRBV2	TRBD1	TRBJ2-1	once	TGTGCCAGCAGTGAGGGTAGGGGGCCTGAGCAGTTCTTC	CASSEGRGPEQFF
TRBV18	.	TRBJ1-4	.	TGTGCCAGCTCACAAACCATGAAGGGGGTCGCGAATGAAAAACTGTTTTTT	CASSQTMKGVANEKLFF
TRBV4-2	.	TRBJ2-7	few	TGTGCCAGCAGCCAAGAGGGGAGTAGTAGAGCCGAGCAGTACTTC	CASSQEGSSRAEQYF
TRBV9	.	TRBJ1-2	.	TGTGCCAGCACTAAGGCAGCGGGGCGAGGAGAAGGAGGCTACACCTTC	CASTKAAGRGEGGYTF
TRBV19	TRBD1	TRBJ1-1	.	TGTGCCAGTAGAACAGGGGGTATGAACACTGAAGCTTTCTTT	CASRTGGMNTEAFF
TRBV5-4	TRBD2	TRBJ2-5	.	TGTGCCAGCAGCTTTGATAGCGGGGTAGTCCAAGAGACCCAGTACTTC	CASSFDSGVVQETQYF
TRBV19	TRBD1	TRBJ2-7	.	TGTGCCAGTAGTACCGGGACAGGACTCGAGCAGTACTTC	CASSTGTGLEQYF
TRBV5-1	.	TRBJ1-1	.	TGCGCCAGCAGACGCCGACAGGACACTGAAGCTTTCTTT	CASRRRQDTEAFF
TRBV15	TRBD1	TRBJ1-1	.	TGTGCCACCAGCGGACAAGCAACGACAGGGGGCGCGGCTGAAGCTTTCTTT	CATSGQATTGGAAEAFF
TRBV6-2/TRBV6-3	TRBD1	TRBJ1-6	.	TGTGCCAGCAGTTACGGGACAGGACCCTCCGGCCTCCACTTT	CASSYGTGPSGLHF